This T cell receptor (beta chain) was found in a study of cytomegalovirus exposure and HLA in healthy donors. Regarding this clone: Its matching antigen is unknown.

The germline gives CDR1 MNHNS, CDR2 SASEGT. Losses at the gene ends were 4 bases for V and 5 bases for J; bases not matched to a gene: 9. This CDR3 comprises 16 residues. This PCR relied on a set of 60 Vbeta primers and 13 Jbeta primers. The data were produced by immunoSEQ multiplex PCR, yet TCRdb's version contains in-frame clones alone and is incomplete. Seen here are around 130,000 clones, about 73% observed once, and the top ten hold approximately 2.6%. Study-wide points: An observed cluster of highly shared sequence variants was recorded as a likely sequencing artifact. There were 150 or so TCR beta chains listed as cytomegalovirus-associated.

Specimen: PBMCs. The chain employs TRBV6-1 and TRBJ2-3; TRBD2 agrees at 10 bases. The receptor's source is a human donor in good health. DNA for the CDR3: TGTGCCAGCAGTGGCCTAGCGGGGGCATTGAGAGATACGCAGTATTTT. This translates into CASSGLAGALRDTQYF.